This T cell receptor beta chain was sequenced during a study of cytomegalovirus exposure and HLA in healthy donors. Study results and caveats: V- and J-gene trimming of TCR beta was linked (in a later analysis) to a missense DCLRE1C variant. It was reportedly the case that the classifier diagnosed cytomegalovirus status with high specificity and sensitivity. Further analysis was carried out later, and it showed several of the most significant clusters appearing linked to common viral pathogens.

Whereas donors were nominally healthy upon sampling, unrecorded immune exposures were probable. The primer mix had 60 Vbeta and 13 Jbeta primers. Profiled with immunoSEQ multiplex PCR; TCRdb holds only in-frame clones, not every one. In the table there are about 150,000 clones, 73% of which are singletons. CDR1 is SEHNR, CDR2 FQNEAQ, per germline (reference sequence). The CDR3 spans 16 residues. V lost 1 base, J lost 5 bases, and 8 bases stayed unmatched. This clone was picked up a small number of times. Its antigen is undetermined. The specimen was PBMCs. This TCR derives from a woman aged 18-30 years in good health and CMV-seronegative. The chain couples TRBV7-9 to TRBJ2-1, with TRBD2 matching over 7 bases. Here the CDR3 reads CASSLGSLAVNNEQFF. In DNA form, the CDR3 reads TGTGCCAGCAGCTTAGGTTCTCTAGCGGTAAACAATGAGCAGTTCTTC.